This TCR beta chain was found in a study of blood T cell repertoires in COVID-19. Across the whole study: The samples span acute and convalescent COVID-19 from the United States, Italy and Spain. T cells, B-cell-depleted T cells, or PBMCs supplied cDNA or gDNA.

Germline loops: CDR1 MNHEY, CDR2 SVGAGI. This CDR3 is 13 amino acids long. Between the trimmed V and J ends, which lost 8 bases and 0 bases, there was a span of 8 bases. The protocol was immunoSEQ multiplex PCR, while the TCRdb copy is restricted to in-frame clones and leaves out a portion. This table has under 4,500 clones, around 73% appearing once. The origin of this receptor is a human donor with active or convalescent COVID-19. The donor label of this sample is uncertain. This sequence joins TRBV6-5 and TRBJ1-5; possible D gene TRBD1, 5 bases. Specimen: peripheral blood. In DNA form, the CDR3 reads TGTGCCAGCTCAAGGGGTAGCAATCAGCCCCAGCATTTT. It encodes CASSRGSNQPQHF.